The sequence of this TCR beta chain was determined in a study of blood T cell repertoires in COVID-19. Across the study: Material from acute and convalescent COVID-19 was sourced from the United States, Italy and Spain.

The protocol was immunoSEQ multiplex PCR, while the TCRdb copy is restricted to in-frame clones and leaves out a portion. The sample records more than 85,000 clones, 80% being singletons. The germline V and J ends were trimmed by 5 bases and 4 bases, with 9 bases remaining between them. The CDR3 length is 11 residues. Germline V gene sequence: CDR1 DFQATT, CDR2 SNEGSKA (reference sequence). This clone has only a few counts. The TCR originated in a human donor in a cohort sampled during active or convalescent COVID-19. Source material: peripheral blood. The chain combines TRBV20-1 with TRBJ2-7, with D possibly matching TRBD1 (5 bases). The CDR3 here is CSAEQAYEQYF. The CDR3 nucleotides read TGCAGTGCTGAACAGGCTTACGAGCAGTACTTC.